This TCR beta chain was retrieved from a study of cytomegalovirus exposure and HLA in healthy donors. A note on this clone: As yet, its antigen is unknown.

Study-level results: Clonal expansion was found to be greater in HLA-associated TCR beta chains than in equally common others in a later analysis.

Germline V CDR1 and CDR2: LGHNA, YSLEER. V lost 4 bases, J lost 2 bases, and 4 bases stayed unmatched. CDR3 length: 14 residues. The primer mix had 60 Vbeta and 13 Jbeta primers. Profiled with immunoSEQ multiplex PCR; TCRdb holds only in-frame clones, not every one. Counted here are under 130,000 clones, just under 80% occurring once; the ten biggest clones make up 5.6%. Sequencing was done on a sample of PBMCs. The sequence derives from a male donor in good health and CMV-seronegative. J is TRBJ2-7 and V is TRBV4-3; TRBD1 matches 8 bases. The CDR3 DNA is TGCGCCAGCAGCCCCGGACAGGGTGCCTACGAGCAGTACTTC. It specifies CASSPGQGAYEQYF.